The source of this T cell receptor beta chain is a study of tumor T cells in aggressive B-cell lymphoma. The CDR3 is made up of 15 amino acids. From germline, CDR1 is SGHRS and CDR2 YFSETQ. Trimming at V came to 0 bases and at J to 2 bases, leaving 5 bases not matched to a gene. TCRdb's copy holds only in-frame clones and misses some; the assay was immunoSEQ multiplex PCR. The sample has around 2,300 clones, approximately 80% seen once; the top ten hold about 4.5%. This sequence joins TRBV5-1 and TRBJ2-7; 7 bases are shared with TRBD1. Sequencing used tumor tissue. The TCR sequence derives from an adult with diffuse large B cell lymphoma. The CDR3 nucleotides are TGCGCCAGCAGCTTGGAACCGGGACAGACCTACGAGCAGTACTTC. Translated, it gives CASSLEPGQTYEQYF.